This entry lists 24 T cell receptor beta chains sequenced from one sample in a study of T cells after yellow fever vaccination. TCRdb analysed the 5' RACE reads with MiXCR anew, one entry per CDR3 protein. The table includes about 330,000 distinct CDR3 sequences, around 8.1% detected once. The sample consisted of PBMCs, taken 45 days after the first yellow fever vaccination. The receptors derive from a man in his late teens or twenties who received the YFV17D yellow fever vaccine.

V and J are TRBV11-2 and TRBJ2-2; D is tentatively TRBD1 or TRBD2 (5 bases each). This CDR3 has 15 amino acids. The V and J ends lost 8 bases and 1 base respectively, with 14 bases between them. The germline V gene encodes CDR1 SGHAT and CDR2 FQNNGV. The CDR3 protein is CASFEGTVNTGELFF. CDR3 nucleotide sequence: TGTGCCAGCTTCGAGGGGACGGTGAACACCGGGGAGCTGTTTTTT.

This clonotype was detected a few times. The chain carries TRBV9 and TRBJ1-2; 8 positions match TRBD1. CDR3 length: 14 residues. From germline, CDR1 is SGDLS and CDR2 YYNGEE. V gave up 2 bases and J gave up 3 bases; unmatched junction bases: 3. CDR3 DNA sequence: TGTGCCAGCAGCGTCACGACAGGGGACTATGGCTACACCTTC. This gives the protein CASSVTTGDYGYTF. Looking up the rest from reference TRBV9 and TRBJ1-2 gives the full variable domain: DSGVTQTPKHLITATGQRVTLRCSPRSGDLSVYWYQQSLDQGLQFLIQYYNGEERAKGNILERFSAQQFPDLHSELNLSSLELGDSALYFCASSVTTGDYGYTFGSGTRLTVV.

In its sample, this clonotype was seen many times. The chain employs TRBV7-2 and TRBJ2-1; TRBD1 matches at 9 bases. The CDR3 runs to 16 residues. Looked up from germline, CDR1 is SGHTA and CDR2 is FQGNSA. V shed 5 bases and J 3 bases; nucleotides not matched to a gene: 8. CDR3 in amino acids: CASSDLGTGYYNEQFF. In DNA, the CDR3 is TGTGCCAGCAGCGACCTAGGGACAGGGTACTACAATGAGCAGTTCTTC.

The sample holds a few counts of this clonotype. V gene TRBV6-2 or TRBV6-3 combines with J gene TRBJ2-1; no definite D call. The CDR3 loop spans 15 amino acids. Germline CDR1 MNHEY, CDR2 SVGEGT. Trimming left V 1 base short and J 7 bases short, with 14 bases between. The CDR3 loop is CASSYFARLGNEQFF. The DNA of the CDR3 is TGTGCCAGCAGTTACTTTGCTAGGTTAGGGAATGAGCAGTTCTTC.

The rearrangement joins TRBV12-3 or TRBV12-4 to TRBJ2-3, with D perhaps TRBD1 (6 bases). V lost 4 bases and J 8 bases, leaving 13 bases between the germline ends. The CDR3 sequence is 13 residues long. The CDR3 coding sequence is TGTGCCAGCAGTTGGGGGCGGATAAGTACGCAGTATTTT. Its protein is CASSWGRISTQYF.

This clonotype was recorded at least ten times. The V call is TRBV5-1, the J call TRBJ1-1; D remains ambiguous. V lost 1 base to trimming and J lost 2 bases, with 12 bases between them. Germline V gene data show CDR1 as SGHRS and CDR2 as YFSETQ. The CDR3 totals 15 residues. This CDR3 is CASSLSPAYNTEAFF. The DNA of the CDR3 is TGCGCCAGCAGCTTGTCCCCGGCATATAACACTGAAGCTTTCTTT.

This clonotype turned up a few times. V and J are TRBV3-1 and TRBJ1-1, with 8 bases fitting TRBD1. Losses at the gene ends were 3 bases for V and 5 bases for J; bases not matched to a gene: 11. Germline lookup yields CDR1 LGHDT and CDR2 YNNKEL (reference sequence). There are 16 residues in the CDR3. CDR3 coding DNA: TGTGCCAGCAGCCAGGTCAGTCAGGGGGCCTGGACTGAAGCTTTCTTT. It yields the protein CASSQVSQGAWTEAFF.

This chain connects TRBV4-3 to TRBJ2-3; 8 nucleotides match TRBD2. The CDR3 extends over 14 amino acids. The V segment lost 5 bases and the J segment 5 bases; nucleotides outside the gene matches: 6. From germline, CDR1 is LGHNA and CDR2 YSLEER. The CDR3 region is CASSYNGGGDTQYF. As DNA, the CDR3 is TGCGCCAGCAGCTACAACGGGGGGGGAGATACGCAGTATTTT.

The CDR3 DNA reads as TGTGCCAGCAGCTCCAACGGGATTCCCCAAGAGACCCAGTACTTC. Its protein is CASSSNGIPQETQYF. J is TRBJ2-5 and V is TRBV7-2; D is possibly TRBD2 (5 bases). The ends were cut back, 4 bases at V and 1 base at J, with 13 bases in the middle. This CDR3 comprises 15 residues. In germline, CDR1 is SGHTA, CDR2 FQGNSA.

The chain carries TRBV3-1 and TRBJ2-3; D tentatively fits TRBD1 or TRBD2 (5 bases each). With 4 bases removed from V and 9 bases from J, the gap between germline ends came to 11 bases. CDR3 length: 12 amino acids. Germline V gene lookup returns CDR1 LGHDT and CDR2 YNNKEL (reference sequence). Written as DNA, the CDR3 is TGTGCCAGCAGCCGAGTAGAGGGGACGCAGTATTTT. Its protein product is CASSRVEGTQYF.

The chain uses TRBV20-1 and TRBJ2-5, with 8 bases lining up with TRBD2. Germline CDR1 and CDR2: DFQATT and SNEGSKA (reference sequence). This CDR3 region has 13 residues. The V gene end was trimmed by 3 bases and the J gene end by 5 bases; junction bases not matched to a gene: 5. The CDR3 DNA sequence: TGCAGTGCTAGCGGGGGGGCCTCCGAGACCCAGTACTTC. Protein sequence: CSASGGASETQYF.

The table lists this clonotype with many counts. This sequence joins TRBV12-3 or TRBV12-4 and TRBJ1-1, with D possibly matching TRBD1 (5 bases). The CDR3 is 15 amino acids. V was cut by 2 bases and J by 1 base, with 11 bases left in between. CDR3 in DNA: TGTGCCAGCAGTTTACTGGGAAGGGGGAACACTGAAGCTTTCTTT. The encoded protein is CASSLLGRGNTEAFF.

This clonotype was counted a few times. V is TRBV11-2 and J is TRBJ2-5, with D uncertain. This CDR3 region has 15 residues. Trimming stripped 4 bases from V and 11 bases from J, with 23 bases between. CDR1 is SGHAT and CDR2 is FQNNGV in the germline V gene. The CDR3: CASSSRHRTRREQYF. DNA of the CDR3: TGTGCCAGCAGCTCCCGTCACCGGACCCGACGAGAACAGTACTTC.

The V call is TRBV9, the J call TRBJ2-3; 14 nucleotides match TRBD2. The CDR3 covers 17 residues. Trimming cost V 2 bases and J 2 bases; bases outside gene matches: 4. From germline, CDR1 is SGDLS and CDR2 YYNGEE. CDR3: CASSVGLAGAPTDTQYF. Here the CDR3 DNA reads TGTGCCAGCAGCGTGGGACTAGCGGGGGCGCCCACAGATACGCAGTATTTT.

This clonotype was observed many times. This chain connects TRBV30 to TRBJ2-5; D gene uncertain. Germline V gene data show CDR1 as GTSNPN and CDR2 as SVGIG (reference sequence). Trimming cost V 3 bases and J 3 bases, with 11 bases left between them. The CDR3 is 13 residues long. The CDR3 DNA is TGTGCCTGGAGAGGCGCAGCTGAAGAGACCCAGTACTTC. It translates to CAWRGAAEETQYF.

In this sample, this clonotype turned up a few times. This chain uses TRBV29-1 with TRBJ2-3; tentatively, D is TRBD2 (6 bases). This CDR3 region has 14 residues. Deletions cut 3 bases from V and 1 base from J, with 11 bases between. CDR1 is SQVTM and CDR2 is ANQGSEA in the germline V gene. CDR3 region: CSVDGGEGTDTQYF. In DNA form, the CDR3 reads TGCAGCGTTGACGGCGGGGAAGGCACAGATACGCAGTATTTT.

The chain has TRBV6-2 or TRBV6-3 and TRBJ2-3; no firm D call. V was cut by 5 bases and J by 2 bases, with 11 bases left in between. The CDR3 runs 14 residues. Germline assignment: CDR1 MNHEY and CDR2 SVGEGT. The CDR3 coding sequence is TGTGCCAGCAGTGGGTTTCAGTTCACAGATACGCAGTATTTT. It codes for CASSGFQFTDTQYF.

The rearrangement uses TRBV28 and TRBJ1-2, with TRBD1 identical over 10 bases. V was pared by 5 bases and J by 0 bases, with 6 bases of the junction left unmatched. Germline CDR1 MDHEN, CDR2 SYDVKM. This CDR3 region has 16 residues. This chain's CDR3 is CASSHRQGAANYGYTF. The CDR3, as DNA: TGTGCCAGCAGTCATAGACAGGGGGCAGCTAACTATGGCTACACCTTC.

This clonotype has more than one count but fewer than ten. V usage is TRBV7-9 and J usage is TRBJ2-7, with 8 bases identical to TRBD2. The CDR3 sequence is 16 residues long. V shed 5 bases, J shed 5 bases, and the junction held 14 bases outside the gene matches. Germline lookup yields CDR1 SEHNR and CDR2 FQNEAQ (reference sequence). The DNA for the CDR3 is TGTGCCAGCAGCCACGATCGTGGCGGGGGGTTACACGAGCAGTACGTC. It codes for CASSHDRGGGLHEQYV.

This clonotype has a count of ten or more. The V gene is TRBV7-6, the J gene TRBJ2-1, with D possibly matching TRBD2 (6 bases). CDR1 and CDR2 from the germline V gene are SGHVS and FNYEAQ. This CDR3 comprises 17 residues. V dropped 1 base and J dropped 2 bases, with 15 bases sitting between them. The CDR3 here is CASSLVVGTFTYNEQFF. The CDR3 coding sequence is TGTGCCAGCAGCTTAGTCGTCGGGACTTTTACCTACAATGAGCAGTTCTTC.

This clonotype was counted a few times. The DNA of the CDR3 is TGCAGTGCCCGAAAGCCGGGACAGGGGGCTAGGGAGCAGTTCTTC. Encoded protein: CSARKPGQGAREQFF. V is TRBV20-1 and J is TRBJ2-1; 12 bases match TRBD1. V dropped 6 bases and J dropped 10; count of bases not matched to a gene: 13. CDR1 and CDR2 (germline): DFQATT, SNEGSKA (reference sequence). CDR3 length: 15 amino acids.

The gene calls are TRBV7-8 and TRBJ2-1, with unresolved D. Trimming pared 1 base from V and 7 bases from J, leaving 11 bases between. The germline gives CDR1 SGHVS, CDR2 FQNEAQ. The length of the CDR3 is 14 residues. In DNA form, the CDR3 reads TGTGCCAGCAGCTTAGATTTGCGTCTTAATGAGCAGTTCTTC. It is translated as CASSLDLRLNEQFF.

A word on this clonotype: Just one base apart from a much larger clone, this may be a read error. The CDR3 region is CANSLTDNSPLHF. In DNA form, the CDR3 reads TGCGCCAACAGCTTAACTGATAATTCACCCCTCCACTTT. The chain joins TRBV5-1 to TRBJ1-6; D gene ambiguous. CDR1 is SGHRS, CDR2 YFSETQ, per germline. The CDR3 sequence is 13 residues long.

This CDR3 is CAWSDTGETQYF. The CDR3 bases are TGTGCCTGGAGTGACACCGGGGAGACCCAGTACTTC. The chain is built from TRBV30 and TRBJ2-5; D remains ambiguous. The CDR3 spans 12 residues. Germline lookup yields CDR1 GTSNPN and CDR2 SVGIG (reference sequence). With 1 base removed from V and 5 bases from J, the gap between germline ends came to 8 bases.